Listed below are T cell receptor beta chains from one sample, sequenced in a study of T cell responses to AZD1222 COVID-19 vaccine. The repertoire was sequenced with immunoSEQ multiplex PCR; TCRdb's copy has only in-frame clones and lacks some. The sample has just under 150,000 clones; approximately 90% are singletons. The sample consisted of peripheral blood, taken 28 days after the second AZD1222 dose. These receptors all stem from an adult who received the AZD1222 COVID-19 vaccine. Each CDR3 is given with its conserved first and last residue. Fields, in order: D gene, clone size, V gene, J gene, CDR3 DNA, CDR3 protein. The D gene is left open where the match is weak. Only part of the rows carry a size: once, few, many, or a class if the clone is expanded.

NA	NA	TRBV5-1	TRBJ1-3	TGCGCCAGCAGCTTGGCGGGGGGCTATGGAAACACCATATATTTT	CASSLAGGYGNTIYF
NA	NA	TRBV28	TRBJ2-1	TGTGCCAGCAGTTTAGGAGACAGGCTGGGTGAGCAGTTCTTC	CASSLGDRLGEQFF
TRBD1	NA	TRBV27	TRBJ2-7	TGTGCCAGCAGCCCCGCATTGGGACAGGGGGCCTACGAGCAGTACTTC	CASSPALGQGAYEQYF
NA	NA	TRBV11-2	TRBJ2-7	TGTGCCAGCAGCGATCCGCCAAAGCCTGTCGTTGCGGTCTACGAGCAGTACTTC	CASSDPPKPVVAVYEQYF
NA	NA	TRBV2	TRBJ2-7	TGTGCCAGCAGTGAAGCGGTCCACTCCTACGAGCAGTACTTC	CASSEAVHSYEQYF
TRBD2	NA	TRBV7-8	TRBJ2-7	TGTGCCAGCAGCTTAGCACAGACTAGCGGCTACGAGCAGTACTTC	CASSLAQTSGYEQYF
NA	NA	TRBV15	TRBJ1-5	TGTGCCACCAGCAGAGTGAAAGGGACGCGCAATCAGCCCCAGCATTTT	CATSRVKGTRNQPQHF
NA	NA	TRBV12-3/TRBV12-4	TRBJ1-6	TGTGCCAGCAGGGGGGACGGGAATTCACCCCTCCACTTT	CASRGDGNSPLHF
NA	few	TRBV12-5	TRBJ1-1	TGTGCTAGTGGTCTCGACCGTCAGGGGACTGAAGCTTTCTTT	CASGLDRQGTEAFF
TRBD1	NA	TRBV19	TRBJ2-1	TGTGCCAGTAGTATAAGCCGACAGGGGGTCTATGAGCAGTTCTTC	CASSISRQGVYEQFF
TRBD1	NA	TRBV7-2	TRBJ2-7	TGTGCCAGCAGCAAAAGCTGGGACAGGGTGACCTCCTACGAGCAGTACTTC	CASSKSWDRVTSYEQYF
NA	NA	TRBV7-9	TRBJ2-7	TGTGCCAGCTGTGCGGGACTTCCTCCCTACGAGCAGTACTTC	CASCAGLPPYEQYF
NA	NA	TRBV9	TRBJ2-5	TGTGCCAGCAGCGTGGATTACAGTCCGAAAGAGACCCAGTACTTC	CASSVDYSPKETQYF
TRBD1	NA	TRBV6-6	TRBJ1-1	TGTGCCAGCAGTCGCGACGTGGGGACAGTGAACACTGAAGCTTTCTTT	CASSRDVGTVNTEAFF
NA	NA	TRBV19	TRBJ2-1	TGTGCCAGTAGTACTGGCTTGGAGCGGGTCAATGAGCAGTTCTTC	CASSTGLERVNEQFF
TRBD1	NA	TRBV2	TRBJ1-4	TGTGCGGGCCGAGGACAGGGGAAGGAAAAACTGTTTTTT	CAGRGQGKEKLFF
TRBD1	NA	TRBV29-1	TRBJ2-1	TGCAGCGTGGACAGGGAAAGCAATGAGCAGTTCTTC	CSVDRESNEQFF
TRBD1	NA	TRBV27	TRBJ2-7	TGTGCCAGCAGTCTAACAGGGGGACGCGAGCAGTACTTC	CASSLTGGREQYF
NA	NA	TRBV12-5	TRBJ1-1	TGTGCTAGTGGTATGGATCCGAACACTGAAGCTTTCTTT	CASGMDPNTEAFF
TRBD1	few	TRBV7-9	TRBJ2-1	TGTGCCAGCAGCACCGATAAAATACAGGGGGCGCATCCCTACAATGAGCAGTTCTTC	CASSTDKIQGAHPYNEQFF
NA	NA	TRBV7-2	TRBJ2-3	TGTGCCAGCAGCCTAGGACTTCTAGCTGGGGGAGATACGCAGTATTTT	CASSLGLLAGGDTQYF
TRBD1	once	TRBV10-3	TRBJ1-1	TGTGCCATCAGTTCAGGGGGCGGGAACACTGAAGCTTTCTTT	CAISSGGGNTEAFF
NA	NA	TRBV12-3/TRBV12-4	TRBJ1-2	TGTGCCAGCAGTTTCGATGGCTACACCTTC	CASSFDGYTF
NA	few	TRBV12-3/TRBV12-4	TRBJ2-1	TGTGCCAGCAGCATAGGGCCCTACAATGAGCAGTTCTTC	CASSIGPYNEQFF
NA	NA	TRBV9	TRBJ2-1	TGTGCCAGCAGCGTAGGACGTGGGGAGCAGTTCTTC	CASSVGRGEQFF
NA	NA	TRBV28	TRBJ1-3	TGTGCCAGCATAACAAACGAAGGGGGAAACACCATATATTTT	CASITNEGGNTIYF
NA	NA	TRBV27	TRBJ1-2	TGTGCCAGCAGTTTAGCCGGGATGGGGGGGTATGGCTACACCTTC	CASSLAGMGGYGYTF
TRBD1	NA	TRBV7-8	TRBJ2-3	TGTGCCAGCAGCTTAGACAGGACAGGGGGGACAGATACGCAGTATTTT	CASSLDRTGGTDTQYF
TRBD2	NA	TRBV7-6	TRBJ2-1	TGTGCCAGCAGCTTAGTTAGCCTAGCGGGAGTGGTAGGGAGCTACAATGAGCAGTTCTTC	CASSLVSLAGVVGSYNEQFF
NA	few	TRBV5-6	TRBJ2-4	TGTGCCAGCAGCTCCTACACGCTAGCCAAAAACATTCAGTACTTC	CASSSYTLAKNIQYF
TRBD1	NA	TRBV6-2/TRBV6-3	TRBJ1-5	TGTGCCAGCAGTGGGGAAACAGGGGGCCGGGATCAGCCCCAGCATTTT	CASSGETGGRDQPQHF
NA	NA	TRBV5-8	TRBJ2-1	TGTGCCAGCAGCAGGGGGAGGTGGGCCTACAATGAGCAGTTCTTC	CASSRGRWAYNEQFF
TRBD2	NA	TRBV6-1	TRBJ2-1	TGTGCCAGCAGTGAAGTAGGACTAGCGGGACATGAGCAGTTCTTC	CASSEVGLAGHEQFF
NA	NA	TRBV5-8	TRBJ1-4	TGTGCCAGCAGCTTGGGCCCTAATGAAAAACTGTTTTTT	CASSLGPNEKLFF
NA	NA	TRBV7-2	TRBJ2-7	TGTGCCAGCAGCCCACGGGGGCTATCATCCTACGAGCAGTACTTC	CASSPRGLSSYEQYF
NA	NA	TRBV2	TRBJ2-3	TGTGCCAGCCATAGGGGCACAGATACGCAGTATTTT	CASHRGTDTQYF
NA	NA	TRBV19	TRBJ1-1	TGTGCCAGTGGCCATACCAGGGCTGAAGCTTTCTTT	CASGHTRAEAFF
TRBD1	NA	TRBV6-5	TRBJ1-1	TGTGCCAGCAGTTACGACAGGGGAACTGAAGCTTTCTTT	CASSYDRGTEAFF
NA	NA	TRBV5-4	TRBJ1-1	TGTGCCAGCAGCCGTACCCAGAATACTGAAGCTTTCTTT	CASSRTQNTEAFF
NA	NA	TRBV7-8	TRBJ2-1	TGTGCCAGCAGCTTGGACGCATACAATGAGCAGTTCTTC	CASSLDAYNEQFF
NA	once	TRBV9	TRBJ2-7	TGTGCCAGCAGCCCCGTAGAAGCCAGCGAGCAGTACTTC	CASSPVEASEQYF
NA	NA	TRBV6-1	TRBJ2-7	TGTGCCAGCAGTGAAATGATTGGGCGGAATTACGAGCAGTACTTC	CASSEMIGRNYEQYF
NA	NA	TRBV5-1	TRBJ1-4	TGCGCCAGCAGCTACCGGGACACAAATGAAAAACTGTTTTTT	CASSYRDTNEKLFF